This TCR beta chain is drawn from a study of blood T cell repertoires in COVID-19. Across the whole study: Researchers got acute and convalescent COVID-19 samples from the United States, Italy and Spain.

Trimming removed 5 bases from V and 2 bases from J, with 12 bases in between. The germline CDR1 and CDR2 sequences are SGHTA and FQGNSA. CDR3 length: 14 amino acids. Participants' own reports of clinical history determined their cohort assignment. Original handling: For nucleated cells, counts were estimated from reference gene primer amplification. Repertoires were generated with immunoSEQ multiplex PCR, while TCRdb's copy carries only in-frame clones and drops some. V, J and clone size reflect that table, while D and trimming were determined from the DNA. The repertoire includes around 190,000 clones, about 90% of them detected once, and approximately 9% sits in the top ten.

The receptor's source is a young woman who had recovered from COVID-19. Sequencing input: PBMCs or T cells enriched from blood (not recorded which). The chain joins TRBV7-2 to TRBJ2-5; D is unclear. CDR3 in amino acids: CASSPPGLQETQYF. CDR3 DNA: TGTGCCAGCAGCCCTCCAGGATTACAAGAGACCCAGTACTTC.